The source of this T cell receptor (beta chain) is a study of T-cell reconstitution after alpha-beta-depleted transplantation in children. Preparation of the TCRbeta library involved a method that used unique molecular identifiers. TCRdb used MiXCR to reprocess the PCR reads, holding one entry per CDR3 protein. This sample carries 250,000 to 350,000 distinct CDR3 sequences, around 9.6% of them seen once, and the ten largest clones take over 9.5%. Germline V gives CDR1 SGHTA, CDR2 FQGTGA. V lost 4 bases, J lost 3 bases, and 11 bases stayed unmatched. This CDR3 has 17 residues. The sample consisted of PBMCs from the stem cell graft donor, taken from the stem cell graft. The sequence was obtained from a human donor who donated a stem cell graft to a child with SCID. The genes are TRBV7-3 and TRBJ2-3, with 9 bases that match TRBD1. In DNA form, the CDR3 reads TGTGCCAGCAGCTACAGAAAACCGGGACAGGGTACAGATACGCAGTATTTT. As protein: CASSYRKPGQGTDTQYF. Based on the CDR3 plus reference TRBV7-3 and TRBJ2-3, the full variable domain is GAGVSQTPSNKVTEKGKYVELRCDPISGHTALYWYRQSLGQGPEFLIYFQGTGAADDSGLPNDRFFAVRPEGSVSTLKIQRTERGDSAVYLCASSYRKPGQGTDTQYFGPGTRLTVL.